The source of this T cell receptor (beta chain) is a study of blood T cell repertoires in COVID-19 (dated by TCRdb to 2020 to 2021). Looking at the study overall: Samples from collaborators originated in the United States, Italy and Spain and spanned both the acute and convalescent phases of COVID-19. Subjects who had been exposed to COVID-19, were actively infected with it, or had recovered from it provided the deeply sampled blood TCRbeta repertoires that made up the dataset. Where available, HLA class I and class II types were obtained from metadata supplied by the sample provider rather than from assay-based typing. The prospective study material was composed of cDNA or gDNA derived from T cells, B-cell-depleted T cells, or PBMCs. Nearly every sample came with metadata listing a de-identified subject ID, COVID-19 status, age in years and sex. A freely available public database, intended as a resource for researchers studying the immune response to SARS-CoV-2, is where the repertoires were released. The samples were drawn from two sources: the first 160 participants of the ongoing ImmuneRACE study, and over 1,000 subjects contributed by 6 global collaborators.

TCRbeta CDR3 regions were amplified from genomic DNA by means of the immunoSEQ Assay, a bias-controlled multiplex PCR. In the original analysis: The number of nucleated cells in each sample was estimated by amplification of reference gene primers within the assay. To quantify the absolute abundance of each unique TCRbeta CDR3 rearrangement, sequence reads were collapsed and filtered. For each sample, productive Simpson clonality was calculated as the square root of Simpson's diversity index across productive rearrangements. The immuneACCESS repertoire file appears here via TCRdb, limited to in-frame rearrangements. These files lack a portion of the clones; in checked studies, under half of the deficit traces to unresolved V genes, and the cause of the others is not known. V, J and clone size are taken as reported in that table, and D and trimming were inferred from the DNA itself. The sample includes fewer than 300,000 clones, with 75% to 95% observed a single time. The biggest ten clones account for about 1.1% of the sample.

The CDR3 starts with the cysteine, ends with the phenylalanine, and has 17 residues. CDR3 DNA is the only sequence kept; it has 51 bases, read in frame from the first base. Unmatched junction bases come to 11, with V trimmed by 1 base and J by 6 bases. CDR1 is given as SGHNT and CDR2 as YYREEE, both from the germline V gene (reference sequence). In the prospective study, participants were about 18 to 100 years old, resided in 24 geographic areas of the United States, and were enrolled through a virtual design. In the prospective study, cohorts were assigned on the basis of participant-reported clinical history obtained from a screening survey and a study questionnaire. For ImmuneRACE Cohort 3, a participant was defined as recovered based on two consecutive negative NP/OP PCR tests, clearance by a healthcare professional, or resolution of symptoms. In the prospective study, whole blood, serum and a nasopharyngeal or oropharyngeal swab were collected from each participant by mobile phlebotomists. Prospective study participants could optionally give additional blood draws and questionnaires over an approximately two-month period. Before DNA extraction, blood samples from the prospective study were shipped at room temperature or frozen.

General findings and caveats noted by the study authors: The quantity of clinical and demographic metadata differed by source and by participant and was supplied without curation.

This clone was observed a single time. No cognate antigen has been identified for it. The sample holds no much larger clone one base away, and base qualities are not on file. Sample: PBMCs or T cells enriched from blood (not recorded which). The receptor comes from a woman in her 30s who had recovered from COVID-19. The rearranged segments are TRBV5-4 and TRBJ2-3; 10 bases in the junction line up with TRBD1. The sequenced DNA: TGTGCCAGCAGCTTGCTCCGACAGGGGGCACAACGGGATACGCAGTATTTT. Its protein product is CASSLLRQGAQRDTQYF.